In this sample, the clone carrying this T cell receptor (beta chain) turned up a few times. Donors gave roughly 10 milliliters of peripheral blood apiece. This specimen belongs to a study of blood T cells in healthy people across ages. The germline V and J ends were trimmed by 0 bases and 5 bases, with 11 bases remaining between them. The V gene's germline CDR1 is LGHDT and CDR2 YNNKEL (reference sequence). CDR3 length: 14 residues. The use of a sample-barcoded 5' primer and a J-beta primer mix characterized a second PCR of roughly 7 to 11 cycles. Each CDR3 protein gets one entry after TCRdb re-called the 5' RACE reads with MiXCR. Here the sample spans about 1.4 million distinct CDR3 sequences, roughly 60% being singletons.

The clonotype comes from a man aged 18 to 35 in good health. Specimen: blood. The chain links TRBV3-1 to TRBJ2-7; D perhaps matches TRBD2 (5 bases). The CDR3 loop reads CASSQDHRGDEQYF. The DNA of the CDR3 is TGTGCCAGCAGCCAAGATCATCGGGGAGACGAGCAGTACTTC.